One sample yielded the 6 T cell receptor beta chains listed below, sequenced in a study of Tregs in tolerant kidney transplant recipients. Clones were read by immunoSEQ multiplex PCR, and TCRdb kept only the in-frame ones, dropping some. The sample consists of tens of thousands of clones, under 95% of them appearing once. Material: Tregs from blood, obtained before the transplant. These receptors all stem from a human donor who received a combined kidney and bone marrow transplant.

The V call is TRBV19, the J call TRBJ2-1, with D possibly being TRBD2 (6 bases). There are 17 residues in the CDR3. The germline V gene has CDR1 LNHDA and CDR2 SQIVND (reference sequence). Trimming pared 9 bases from V and 1 base from J, leaving 22 bases between. The CDR3 bases are TGTGCCAGCGCCATTGCGGGATTCTCCGGTTCCTACAATGAGCAGTTCTTC. Translation: CASAIAGFSGSYNEQFF.

The chain joins TRBV7-9 to TRBJ2-3; 9 bases match TRBD2. The CDR3 extends over 15 amino acids. Losses at the gene ends were 5 bases for V and 6 bases for J; bases not matched to a gene: 9. CDR1 and CDR2 (germline): SEHNR, FQNEAQ (reference sequence). The CDR3 nucleotides are TGTGCCAGCAGCCCCCAGGCGGGAGGGTGGGATACGCAGTATTTT. Amino acid sequence: CASSPQAGGWDTQYF.

The chain couples TRBV27 to TRBJ1-1; D not resolved. CDR3 size: 14 residues. Trimming took off 5 bases at V and 5 bases at J, with 15 bases between the two ends. CDR1 is MNHEY and CDR2 is SMNVEV in the germline V gene (reference sequence). The CDR3 nucleotides are TGTGCCAGCAGTAAGTCTGAACCGGGAACTGAAGCTTTCTTT. It yields the protein CASSKSEPGTEAFF.

V is TRBV18 and J is TRBJ2-4; no clear D. The CDR3 contains 13 residues. Per the germline V gene, CDR1 is KGHSH and CDR2 is LQKENI. Between the trimmed V and J ends, which lost 0 bases and 7 bases, there was a span of 7 bases. The CDR3 loop is CASSPPETNIQYF. CDR3 bases: TGTGCCAGCTCACCACCCGAAACGAACATTCAGTACTTC.

The chain uses TRBV18 and TRBJ2-7; 11 bases agree with TRBD2. CDR1 is KGHSH, CDR2 LQKENI, per germline. This CDR3 contains 16 residues. The J segment lost 4 bases and the V segment lost 3 bases, leaving 8 bases of the junction unmatched. The CDR3 reads CASSPQLGLAVYEQYF. For the CDR3, the DNA is TGTGCCAGCTCACCCCAATTGGGACTAGCGGTTTACGAGCAGTACTTC. The full variable domain, its missing parts supplied by reference TRBV18 and TRBJ2-7, is NAGVMQNPRHLVRRRGQEARLRCSPMKGHSHVYWYRQLPEEGLKFMVYLQKENIIDESGMPKERFSAEFPKEGPSILRIQQVVRGDSAAYFCASSPQLGLAVYEQYFGPGTRLTVT.

CDR3 region: CASSISSNQPQHF. The DNA of the CDR3 is TGTGCCAGTAGTATTAGCAGCAATCAGCCCCAGCATTTT. V usage is TRBV19 and J usage is TRBJ1-5; D ambiguous. Trimming took 3 bases from V and 1 from J, leaving 4 bases between them. This CDR3 is built from 13 residues. CDR1 and CDR2 (germline): LNHDA, SQIVND (reference sequence).